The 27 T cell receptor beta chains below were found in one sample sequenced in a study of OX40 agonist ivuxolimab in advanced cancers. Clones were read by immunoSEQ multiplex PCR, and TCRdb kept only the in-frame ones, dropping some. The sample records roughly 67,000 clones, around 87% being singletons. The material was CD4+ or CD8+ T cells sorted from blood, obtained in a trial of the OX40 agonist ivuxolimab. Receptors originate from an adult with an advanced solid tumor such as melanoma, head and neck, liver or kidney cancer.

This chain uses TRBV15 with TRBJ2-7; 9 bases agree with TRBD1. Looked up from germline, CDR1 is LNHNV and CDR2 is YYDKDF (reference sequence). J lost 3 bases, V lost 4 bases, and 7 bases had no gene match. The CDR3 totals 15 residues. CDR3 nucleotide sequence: TGTGCCACCAGCACCAACACAGGGGGCGTCTACGAGCAGTACTTC. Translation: CATSTNTGGVYEQYF.

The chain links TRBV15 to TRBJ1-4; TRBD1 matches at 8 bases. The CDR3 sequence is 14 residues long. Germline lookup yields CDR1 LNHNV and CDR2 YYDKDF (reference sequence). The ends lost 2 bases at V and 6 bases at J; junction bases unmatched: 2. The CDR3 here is CATSRPTGDEKLFF. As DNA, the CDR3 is TGTGCCACCAGCAGACCGACAGGGGATGAAAAACTGTTTTTT.

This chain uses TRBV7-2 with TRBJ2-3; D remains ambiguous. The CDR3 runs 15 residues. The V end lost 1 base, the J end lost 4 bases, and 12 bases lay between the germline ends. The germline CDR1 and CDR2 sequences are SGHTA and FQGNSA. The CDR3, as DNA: TGTGCCAGCAGCTTAGACCGGGTGGGCGCAGATACGCAGTATTTT. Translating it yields CASSLDRVGADTQYF.

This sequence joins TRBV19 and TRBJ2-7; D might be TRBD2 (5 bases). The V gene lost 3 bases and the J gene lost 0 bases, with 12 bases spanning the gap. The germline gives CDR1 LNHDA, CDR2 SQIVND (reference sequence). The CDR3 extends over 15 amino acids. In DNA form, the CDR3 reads TGTGCCAGTAGTATCAGCGGCGGGCCCTCCTACGAGCAGTACTTC. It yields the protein CASSISGGPSYEQYF. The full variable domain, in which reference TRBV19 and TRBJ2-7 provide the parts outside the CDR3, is DGGITQSPKYLFRKEGQNVTLSCEQNLNHDAMYWYRQDPGQGLRLIYYSQIVNDFQKGDIAEGYSVSREKKESFPLTVTSAQKNPTAFYLCASSISGGPSYEQYFGPGTRLTVT.

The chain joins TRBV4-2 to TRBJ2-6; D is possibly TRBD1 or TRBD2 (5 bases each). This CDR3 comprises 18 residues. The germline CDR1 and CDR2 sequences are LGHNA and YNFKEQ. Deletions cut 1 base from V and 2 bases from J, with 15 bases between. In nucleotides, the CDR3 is TGTGCCAGCAGCCAAGTGTTCGCCAGGGAGCCTGGGGCCAACGTCCTGACTTTC. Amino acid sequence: CASSQVFAREPGANVLTF.

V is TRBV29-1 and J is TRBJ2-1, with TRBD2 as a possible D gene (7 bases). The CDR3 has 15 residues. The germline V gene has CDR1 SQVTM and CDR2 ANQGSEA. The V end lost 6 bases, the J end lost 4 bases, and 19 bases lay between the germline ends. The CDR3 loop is CSVGRAEGGYNEQFF. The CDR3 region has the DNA TGCAGCGTCGGCCGGGCGGAGGGGGGGTACAATGAGCAGTTCTTC.

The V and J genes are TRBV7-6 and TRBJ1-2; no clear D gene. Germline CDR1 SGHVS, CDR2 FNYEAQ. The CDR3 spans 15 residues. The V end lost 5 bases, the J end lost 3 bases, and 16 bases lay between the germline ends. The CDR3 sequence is CASSQQPDGHYGYTF. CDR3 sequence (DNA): TGTGCCAGCAGCCAACAACCGGACGGACACTATGGCTACACCTTC.

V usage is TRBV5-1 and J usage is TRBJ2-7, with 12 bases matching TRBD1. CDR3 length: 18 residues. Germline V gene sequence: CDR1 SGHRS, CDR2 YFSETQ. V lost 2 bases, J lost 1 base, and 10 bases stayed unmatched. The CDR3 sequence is CASSFRGTGGLWSYEQYF. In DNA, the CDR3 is TGCGCCAGCAGCTTTAGGGGGACAGGGGGCCTTTGGTCCTACGAGCAGTACTTC.

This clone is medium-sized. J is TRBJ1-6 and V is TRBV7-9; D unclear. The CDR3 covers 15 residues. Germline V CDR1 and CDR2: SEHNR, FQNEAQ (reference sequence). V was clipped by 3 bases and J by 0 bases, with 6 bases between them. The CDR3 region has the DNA TGTGCCAGCAGCTTCACTAGCTCCTATAATTCACCCCTCCACTTT. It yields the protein CASSFTSSYNSPLHF.

CDR3 DNA: TGTGCCAGCAGCCCCGCGGAGAACTACGAGCAGTACTTC. Encoded protein: CASSPAENYEQYF. The chain employs TRBV9 and TRBJ2-7, with D unclear. Germline CDR1 SGDLS, CDR2 YYNGEE. V was trimmed by 4 bases and J by 3 bases, leaving 11 bases between them. The CDR3 contains 13 residues.

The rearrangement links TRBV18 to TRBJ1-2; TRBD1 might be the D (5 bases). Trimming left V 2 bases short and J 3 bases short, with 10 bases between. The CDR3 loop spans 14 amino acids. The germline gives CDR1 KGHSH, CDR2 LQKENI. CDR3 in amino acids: CASSPGGFDYGYTF. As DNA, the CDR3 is TGTGCCAGCTCACCAGGGGGTTTCGACTATGGCTACACCTTC.

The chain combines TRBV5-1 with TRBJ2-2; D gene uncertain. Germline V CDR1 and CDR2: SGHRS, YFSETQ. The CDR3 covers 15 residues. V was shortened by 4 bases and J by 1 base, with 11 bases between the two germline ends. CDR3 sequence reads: CASSDDSRNTGELFF. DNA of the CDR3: TGCGCCAGCAGCGATGACTCACGGAACACCGGGGAGCTGTTTTTT.

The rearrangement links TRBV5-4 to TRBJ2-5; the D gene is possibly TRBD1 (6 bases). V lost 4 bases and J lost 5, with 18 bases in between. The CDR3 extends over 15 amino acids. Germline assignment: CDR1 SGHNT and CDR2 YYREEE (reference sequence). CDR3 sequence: CASSQNKGGRETQYF. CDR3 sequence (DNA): TGTGCCAGCAGCCAAAACAAAGGGGGAAGGGAGACCCAGTACTTC.

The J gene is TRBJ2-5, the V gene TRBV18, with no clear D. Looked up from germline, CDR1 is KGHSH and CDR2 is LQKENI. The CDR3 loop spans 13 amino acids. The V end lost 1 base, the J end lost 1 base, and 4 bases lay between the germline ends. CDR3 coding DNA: TGTGCCAGCTCACCACTCATCCAAGAGACCCAGTACTTC. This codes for CASSPLIQETQYF.

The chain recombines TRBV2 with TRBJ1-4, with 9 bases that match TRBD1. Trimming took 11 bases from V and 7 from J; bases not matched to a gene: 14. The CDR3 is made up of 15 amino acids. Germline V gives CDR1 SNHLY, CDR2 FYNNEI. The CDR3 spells CAGGGTGQGSEKLFF. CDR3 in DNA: TGTGCCGGAGGAGGTACGGGACAGGGCTCTGAAAAACTGTTTTTT.

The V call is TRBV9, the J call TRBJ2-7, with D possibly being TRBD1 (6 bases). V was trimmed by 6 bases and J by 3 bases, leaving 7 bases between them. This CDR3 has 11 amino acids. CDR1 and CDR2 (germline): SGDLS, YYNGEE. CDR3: CASIRGYEQYF. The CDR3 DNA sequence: TGTGCCAGCATCAGGGGCTACGAGCAGTACTTC.

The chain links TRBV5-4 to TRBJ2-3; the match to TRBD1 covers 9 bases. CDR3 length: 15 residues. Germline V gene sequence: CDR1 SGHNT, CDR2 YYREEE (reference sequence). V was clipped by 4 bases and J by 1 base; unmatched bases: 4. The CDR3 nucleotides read TGTGCCAGCAGCCCGGGGGACAGGGGCACAGATACGCAGTATTTT. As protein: CASSPGDRGTDTQYF.

CDR3 in DNA: TGCGCCAGCAGCCCCTCGATGGCAGATACGCAGTATTTT. As protein: CASSPSMADTQYF. This chain links TRBV5-1 with TRBJ2-3; D is unresolved. The germline V gene encodes CDR1 SGHRS and CDR2 YFSETQ. Trimming stripped 4 bases from V and 4 bases from J, with 10 bases between. The CDR3 length is 13 residues. The full variable domain, its missing parts supplied by reference TRBV5-1 and TRBJ2-3, is KAGVTQTPRYLIKTRGQQVTLSCSPISGHRSVSWYQQTPGQGLQFLFEYFSETQRNKGNFPGRFSGRQFSNSRSEMNVSTLELGDSALYLCASSPSMADTQYFGPGTRLTVL.

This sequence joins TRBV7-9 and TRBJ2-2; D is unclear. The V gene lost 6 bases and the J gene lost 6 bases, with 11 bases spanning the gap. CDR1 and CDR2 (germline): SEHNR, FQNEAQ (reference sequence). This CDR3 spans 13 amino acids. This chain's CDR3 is CASRASSAGELFF. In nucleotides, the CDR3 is TGTGCCAGCAGAGCCTCTTCCGCCGGGGAGCTGTTTTTT.

CDR3 in amino acids: CAWSSARVTGELFF. The CDR3 nucleotides are TGTGCCTGGAGTTCTGCTAGAGTAACCGGGGAGCTGTTTTTT. The genes are TRBV30 and TRBJ2-2; D not certain. The CDR3 sequence is 14 residues long. Trimming cost V 2 bases and J 5 bases, with 12 bases left between them. CDR1 is GTSNPN, CDR2 SVGIG, per germline (reference sequence). The whole variable domain, filled in from reference TRBV30 and TRBJ2-2, reads SQTIHQWPATLVQPVGSPLSLECTVEGTSNPNLYWYRQAAGRGLQLLFYSVGIGQISSEVPQNLSASRPQDRQFILSSKKLLLSDSGFYLCAWSSARVTGELFFGEGSRLTVL.

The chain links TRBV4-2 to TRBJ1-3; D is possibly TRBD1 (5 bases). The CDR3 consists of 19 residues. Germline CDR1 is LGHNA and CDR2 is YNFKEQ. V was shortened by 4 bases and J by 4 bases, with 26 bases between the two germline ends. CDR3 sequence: CASSRLLPGTGSDGNTIYF. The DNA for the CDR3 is TGTGCCAGCAGCCGACTCCTGCCCGGGACCGGGTCGGACGGAAACACCATATATTTT.

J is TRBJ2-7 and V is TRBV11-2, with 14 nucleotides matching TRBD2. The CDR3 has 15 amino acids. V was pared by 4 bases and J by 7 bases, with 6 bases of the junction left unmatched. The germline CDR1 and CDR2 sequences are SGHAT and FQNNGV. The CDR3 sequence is CASSYGTSGGGEQYF. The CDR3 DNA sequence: TGTGCCAGCAGCTATGGGACTAGCGGGGGAGGGGAGCAGTACTTC.

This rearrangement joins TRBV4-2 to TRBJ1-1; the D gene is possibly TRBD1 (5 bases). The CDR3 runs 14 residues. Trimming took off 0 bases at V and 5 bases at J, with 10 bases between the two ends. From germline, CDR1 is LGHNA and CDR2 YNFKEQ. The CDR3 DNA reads TGTGCCAGCAGCCAAGAAGGGGAATGGACTGAAGCTTTCTTT. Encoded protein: CASSQEGEWTEAFF.

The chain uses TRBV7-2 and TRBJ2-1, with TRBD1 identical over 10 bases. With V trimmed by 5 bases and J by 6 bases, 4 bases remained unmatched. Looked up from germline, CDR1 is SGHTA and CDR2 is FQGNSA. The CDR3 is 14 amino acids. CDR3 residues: CASSEDRGVNEQFF. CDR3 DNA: TGTGCCAGCAGCGAGGACAGGGGGGTCAATGAGCAGTTCTTC.

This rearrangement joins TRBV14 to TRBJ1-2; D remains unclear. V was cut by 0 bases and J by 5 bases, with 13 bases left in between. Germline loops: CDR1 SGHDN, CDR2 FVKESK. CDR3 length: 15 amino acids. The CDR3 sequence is CASSQETLPAYGYTF. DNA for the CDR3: TGTGCCAGCAGCCAAGAGACTTTACCCGCGTATGGCTACACCTTC.

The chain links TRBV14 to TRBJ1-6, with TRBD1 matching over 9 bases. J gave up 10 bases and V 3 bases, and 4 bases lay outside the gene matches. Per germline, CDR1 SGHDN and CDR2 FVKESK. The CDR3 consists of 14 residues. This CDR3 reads CASSQGQGGSPLHF. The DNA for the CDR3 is TGTGCCAGCAGCCAGGGACAGGGCGGCTCACCCCTCCACTTT.

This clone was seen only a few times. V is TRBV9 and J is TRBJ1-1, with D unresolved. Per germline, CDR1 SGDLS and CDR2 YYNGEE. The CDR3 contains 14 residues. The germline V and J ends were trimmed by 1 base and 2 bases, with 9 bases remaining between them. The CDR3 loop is CASSVLDGNTEAFF. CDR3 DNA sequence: TGTGCCAGCAGCGTATTAGACGGAAACACTGAAGCTTTCTTT.